Each of the 24 T cell receptor beta chains below was sequenced from the same sample in a study of neoadjuvant nivolumab and ipilimumab in lung cancer. Sequencing was performed with immunoSEQ multiplex PCR; in TCRdb, only in-frame clones are kept and a portion is missing. The sample holds some 31,000 clones, roughly nine tenths seen once. The material sequenced was peripheral blood, taken after neoadjuvant nivolumab, alone or with ipilimumab, at or shortly before surgery. Every receptor here comes from an adult with non-small cell lung cancer.

The V gene is TRBV5-1, the J gene TRBJ2-1; D unresolved. V lost 0 bases and J 7 bases, leaving 8 bases between the germline ends. Germline V CDR1 and CDR2: SGHRS, YFSETQ. The CDR3 covers 13 residues. The CDR3 DNA is TGCGCCAGCAGCTTGGTGGTTTCTAATGAGCAGTTCTTC. It yields the protein CASSLVVSNEQFF.

The chain carries TRBV5-1 and TRBJ2-5; 11 bases align to TRBD2. The V and J ends lost 7 bases and 5 bases, in that order; junction bases with no gene match: 7. The CDR3 consists of 14 residues. Germline values: CDR1 SGHRS, CDR2 YFSETQ. The CDR3 here is CASEPGLAVETQYF. The CDR3 DNA is TGCGCCAGCGAACCGGGACTAGCGGTGGAGACCCAGTACTTC.

V is TRBV11-2 and J is TRBJ1-5; 10 bases map to TRBD1. Trimming removed 3 bases from V and 3 bases from J; junction bases left unmatched: 8. Germline V lookup: CDR1 SGHAT, CDR2 FQNNGV. CDR3 length: 17 residues. CDR3 protein: CASSFPGTGASNQPQHF. DNA of the CDR3: TGTGCCAGCAGCTTTCCGGGGACAGGGGCTTCCAATCAGCCCCAGCATTTT.

This clone was seen only once. This chain links TRBV19 with TRBJ1-1; D uncertain. V was shortened by 6 bases and J by 7 bases, with 9 bases between the two germline ends. The CDR3 has 11 amino acids. The germline V gene encodes CDR1 LNHDA and CDR2 SQIVND (reference sequence). CDR3 amino acids: CASREVGEAFF. CDR3 coding DNA: TGTGCCAGTAGGGAGGTGGGTGAAGCTTTCTTT.

V usage is TRBV19 and J usage is TRBJ2-1, with 12 bases fitting TRBD2. Trimming at V came to 9 bases and at J to 10 bases, leaving 19 bases not matched to a gene. Germline CDR1 and CDR2: LNHDA and SQIVND (reference sequence). The CDR3 contains 17 residues. CDR3: CASSRPLGTSGRPEQFF. DNA of the CDR3: TGTGCCAGCAGCCGCCCTCTGGGAACTAGCGGGAGGCCCGAGCAGTTCTTC. The whole variable domain, filled in from reference TRBV19 and TRBJ2-1, reads DGGITQSPKYLFRKEGQNVTLSCEQNLNHDAMYWYRQDPGQGLRLIYYSQIVNDFQKGDIAEGYSVSREKKESFPLTVTSAQKNPTAFYLCASSRPLGTSGRPEQFFGPGTRLTVL.

This chain uses TRBV29-1 with TRBJ2-7; D gene uncertain. CDR1 is SQVTM and CDR2 is ANQGSEA in the germline V gene. The CDR3 has 12 amino acids. Between the trimmed V and J ends, which lost 1 base and 1 base, there was a span of 5 bases. The CDR3 loop reads CSVEGQSYEQYF. The CDR3 DNA is TGCAGCGTTGAAGGTCAGTCCTACGAGCAGTACTTC.

V is TRBV14 and J is TRBJ1-1; no clear D. CDR3 length: 14 residues. Germline assignment: CDR1 SGHDN and CDR2 FVKESK. Deletions cut 0 bases from V and 0 bases from J, with 5 bases between. The CDR3 reads CASSQERLNTEAFF. The CDR3 region has the DNA TGTGCCAGCAGCCAAGAGCGGTTGAACACTGAAGCTTTCTTT.

The chain joins TRBV4-1 to TRBJ1-2; D is unresolved. Looked up from germline, CDR1 is MGHRA and CDR2 is YSYEKL. The V gene lost 0 bases and the J gene lost 1 base, with 6 bases spanning the gap. This CDR3 region has 14 residues. This CDR3 is CASSQEGVNYGYTF. CDR3 nucleotides: TGCGCCAGCAGCCAAGAGGGAGTTAACTATGGCTACACCTTC.

The chain combines TRBV11-1 with TRBJ2-1; possible D gene TRBD2, 5 bases. Germline CDR1 reads SGHAT; CDR2 reads FQDESV (reference sequence). Between the trimmed V and J ends, which lost 1 base and 8 bases, there was a span of 24 bases. CDR3 length: 18 residues. The CDR3 sequence is CASSLGKDFLGMSDEQFF. The DNA of the CDR3 is TGTGCCAGCAGCTTAGGAAAGGACTTCCTTGGGATGAGCGATGAGCAGTTCTTC.

V usage is TRBV18 and J usage is TRBJ2-5, with D perhaps being TRBD1 or TRBD2 (5 bases each). The J call may be mistaken, given a closer DNA end match to TRBJ2-7. The CDR3 is 15 amino acids. From germline, CDR1 is KGHSH and CDR2 LQKENI. The CDR3 spells CASSPPNQGRNEQYF. The CDR3 nucleotides are TGTGCCAGCTCACCCCCCAACCAGGGACGGAACGAGCAGTACTTC.

This sequence joins TRBV10-3 and TRBJ1-2, with D perhaps TRBD1 (5 bases). V dropped 6 bases and J dropped 0 bases, with 11 bases sitting between them. Germline V gene lookup returns CDR1 ENHRY and CDR2 SYGVKD. The CDR3 consists of 14 residues. CDR3 sequence reads: CAISPGTSNYGYTF. The CDR3 nucleotides read TGTGCCATCAGCCCCGGGACTTCTAACTATGGCTACACCTTC.

The V call is TRBV5-1, the J call TRBJ1-3; TRBD1 might be the D (6 bases). CDR3 length equals 17 residues. The ends were cut back, 2 bases at V and 0 bases at J, with 15 bases in the middle. Germline CDR1 and CDR2: SGHRS and YFSETQ. Here the CDR3 DNA reads TGCGCCAGCAGCTTCGGCGGGGGCTCCTTCTCTGGAAACACCATATATTTT. Translated, it gives CASSFGGGSFSGNTIYF.

The V call is TRBV7-6, the J call TRBJ2-1; D call uncertain. Germline V gene lookup returns CDR1 SGHVS and CDR2 FNYEAQ. The CDR3 has 15 amino acids. Trimming removed 5 bases from V and 0 bases from J, with 11 bases in between. CDR3 amino acids: CASSIGPSSYNEQFF. CDR3 DNA: TGTGCCAGCAGCATCGGTCCTAGCTCCTACAATGAGCAGTTCTTC.

The V call is TRBV6-5, the J call TRBJ2-3, with 7 bases aligning to TRBD2. Losses at the gene ends were 2 bases for V and 5 bases for J; bases not matched to a gene: 4. The CDR3 length is 14 residues. Germline assignment: CDR1 MNHEY and CDR2 SVGAGI. The CDR3 loop reads CASSYQPGGDTQYF. Written as DNA, the CDR3 is TGTGCCAGCAGTTACCAACCGGGGGGAGATACGCAGTATTTT.

This chain links TRBV6-1 with TRBJ2-3, with D perhaps matching TRBD1 or TRBD2 (5 bases each). Germline-derived CDR1 and CDR2 are MNHNS and SASEGT. V dropped 11 bases and J dropped 2 bases, with 14 bases sitting between them. There are 13 residues in the CDR3. The CDR3 nucleotides read TGTGCCGGAGGACGGGACCACACAGATACGCAGTATTTT. This translates into CAGGRDHTDTQYF.

The rearrangement uses TRBV10-3 and TRBJ1-3; 11 positions agree with TRBD1. J lost 2 bases, V lost 7 bases, and 4 bases had no gene match. Germline V CDR1 and CDR2: ENHRY, SYGVKD. The CDR3 loop spans 15 amino acids. CDR3 amino acids: CAITPGQGAGNTIYF. CDR3 sequence (DNA): TGTGCCATCACCCCGGGACAGGGGGCTGGAAACACCATATATTTT.

The chain has TRBV29-1 and TRBJ2-3; D gene ambiguous. Germline V CDR1 and CDR2: SQVTM, ANQGSEA. V dropped 4 bases and J dropped 2 bases, with 7 bases sitting between them. The CDR3 loop spans 12 amino acids. The CDR3 coding sequence is TGCAGCGTTGGCCTGACCACAGATACGCAGTATTTT. Translation gives CSVGLTTDTQYF.

The rearrangement links TRBV18 to TRBJ2-1; 11 nucleotides match TRBD2. V lost 2 bases to trimming and J lost 0 bases; unmatched junction nucleotides: 6. The CDR3 runs 18 residues. Germline V gene lookup returns CDR1 KGHSH and CDR2 LQKENI. DNA of the CDR3: TGTGCCAGCTCACCAACTAGCGGGAGCCTTAGCTCCTACAATGAGCAGTTCTTC. It translates to CASSPTSGSLSSYNEQFF.

J is TRBJ2-7 and V is TRBV10-1; 10 positions agree with TRBD2. With V trimmed by 0 bases and J by 4 bases, 6 bases remained unmatched. The germline gives CDR1 WNHNN, CDR2 SYGVQD (reference sequence). The CDR3 contains 16 residues. CDR3 protein: CASSESVLAGVYEQYF. CDR3 bases: TGCGCCAGCAGTGAGTCTGTTCTAGCGGGAGTTTACGAGCAGTACTTC.

The gene calls are TRBV10-2 and TRBJ1-1, with no clear D. Trimming left V 7 bases short and J 3 bases short, with 15 bases between. Germline V gene sequence: CDR1 WSHSY, CDR2 SAAADI. The CDR3 is made up of 14 amino acids. This chain's CDR3 is CASNIEGGYTEAFF. The CDR3 DNA follows: TGCGCCAGCAATATAGAGGGCGGATACACTGAAGCTTTCTTT.

The V call is TRBV6-1, the J call TRBJ1-2; TRBD1 matches 9 bases. This CDR3 comprises 13 residues. Germline assignment: CDR1 MNHNS and CDR2 SASEGT. The ends lost 8 bases at V and 5 bases at J; junction bases unmatched: 6. CDR3 bases: TGTGCCAGCCACCGGGACAGGGTTTATGGCTACACCTTC. Amino acid sequence: CASHRDRVYGYTF.

The genes are TRBV19 and TRBJ1-1, with D perhaps TRBD1 (5 bases). This CDR3 contains 12 residues. Germline CDR1 is LNHDA and CDR2 is SQIVND (reference sequence). The CDR3 sequence is CAAGRPNTEAFF. The CDR3 DNA is TGTGCGGCGGGACGGCCTAACACTGAAGCTTTCTTT.

The chain recombines TRBV9 with TRBJ2-2; D is unclear. The V end was cut by 1 base, the J end by 4 bases, with 11 bases between. The germline CDR1 and CDR2 sequences are SGDLS and YYNGEE. The CDR3 is 15 residues long. This chain's CDR3 is CASSVKAFGTGELFF. The CDR3 nucleotides read TGTGCCAGCAGCGTAAAGGCATTCGGCACCGGGGAGCTGTTTTTT.

This clone has a single count. This chain connects TRBV6-4 to TRBJ2-1; D is possibly TRBD2 (5 bases). Germline values: CDR1 MRHNA, CDR2 SNTAGT. CDR3 length equals 12 residues. The CDR3 is CVSREPYNEQFF. The CDR3 DNA follows: TGTGTCTCGAGGGAGCCCTACAATGAGCAGTTCTTC.